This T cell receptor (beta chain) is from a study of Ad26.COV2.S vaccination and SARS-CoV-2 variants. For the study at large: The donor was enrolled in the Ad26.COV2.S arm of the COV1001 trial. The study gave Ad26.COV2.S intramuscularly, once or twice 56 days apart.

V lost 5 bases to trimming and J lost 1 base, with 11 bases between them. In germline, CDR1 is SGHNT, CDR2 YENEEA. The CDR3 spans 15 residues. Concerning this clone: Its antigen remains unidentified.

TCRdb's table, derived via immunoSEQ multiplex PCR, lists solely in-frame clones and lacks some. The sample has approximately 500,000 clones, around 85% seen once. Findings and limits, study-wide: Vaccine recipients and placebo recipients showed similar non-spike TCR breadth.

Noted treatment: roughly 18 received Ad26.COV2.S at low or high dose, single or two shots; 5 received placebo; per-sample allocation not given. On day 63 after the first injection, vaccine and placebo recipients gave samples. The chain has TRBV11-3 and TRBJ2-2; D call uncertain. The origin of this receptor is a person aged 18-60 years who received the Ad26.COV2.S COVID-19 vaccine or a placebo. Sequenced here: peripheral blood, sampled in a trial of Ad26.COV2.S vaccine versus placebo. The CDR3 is CASSATIQNTGELFF. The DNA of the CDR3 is TGTGCCAGCAGCGCCACGATCCAGAACACCGGGGAGCTGTTTTTT.